The 3 T cell receptor beta chains listed next were all sequenced from one sample in a study of blood T cell repertoires in COVID-19. Data came from immunoSEQ multiplex PCR; TCRdb stores just in-frame clones and leaves some out. The sample lists more than 120,000 clones, roughly 87% occurring once. Material for sequencing was peripheral blood. Receptors originate from a woman aged 45 to 65 with acute or convalescent COVID-19.

The rearrangement links TRBV6-5 to TRBJ2-5; 10 bases align to TRBD2. V was clipped by 6 bases and J by 5 bases; unmatched bases: 9. The CDR3 has 15 amino acids. Germline loops: CDR1 MNHEY, CDR2 SVGAGI. The CDR3 loop reads CASRPSGRSAETQYF. CDR3 nucleotides: TGTGCCAGCAGGCCTAGCGGGAGAAGTGCGGAGACCCAGTACTTC.

The V gene is TRBV19, the J gene TRBJ1-2; a weak D match, TRBD1 (5 bases). Trimming shortened V by 5 bases and J by 2 bases, and 18 bases separated the two germline ends. CDR3 length: 16 residues. CDR1 is LNHDA, CDR2 SQIVND, per germline (reference sequence). CDR3 sequence reads: CASSPAASRANYGYTF. In nucleotides, the CDR3 is TGTGCCAGTAGTCCCGCAGCGAGCAGGGCCAACTATGGCTACACCTTC.

The chain joins TRBV3-1 (or the pseudogene TRBV3-2) to TRBJ2-4; 10 positions agree with TRBD1. Germline CDR1 LGHDT, CDR2 YNNKEL (reference sequence). CDR3 length: 14 amino acids. V trimming: 4 bases; J trimming: 5 bases; junction bases outside the gene matches: 2. The CDR3 region is CASSRGQGENIQYF. CDR3 nucleotides: TGTGCCAGCAGCCGAGGACAGGGGGAAAACATTCAGTACTTC.